Shown below are 20 T cell receptor beta chains from a single sample sequenced in a study of tumor-infiltrating lymphocytes in primary liver carcinoma. Taking roughly 20-34 mg of unsorted bulk tissue, the authors co-extracted RNA and DNA. TCR beta cDNA was reverse-transcribed from around 0.55 ug of total RNA. The reaction used a constant-region primer and ProtoScript II reverse transcriptase. Slightly modified ARM-PCR served as the procedure for the TCR beta libraries. These libraries came from three rounds of nested multiplex PCR. In the first two PCR rounds, TRBV1-TRBV30 forward primers were paired with a C-beta reverse primer, and each round lasted approximately 10 cycles. Using its own MiXCR run on the multiplex PCR reads, TCRdb lists one record per CDR3 protein. Of about 78,000 distinct CDR3 sequences in the sample, approximately 74% are singletons; the top ten hold roughly 25%. The sample consisted of liver tumor tissue from sampling region 4. Subset reported: tumor region T4, right-lateral pole. These receptors were taken from a man aged 40-49 years with primary liver carcinoma and hepatitis B virus infection.

Comment on this clonotype: One end of the junction varies from germline; a read error may be responsible. V gene TRBV11-2 combines with J gene TRBJ2-1; D unresolved. The germline CDR1 and CDR2 sequences are SGHAT and FQNNGV. The CDR3 loop spans 13 amino acids. CDR3 nucleotides: TGTGCCAGCAGCTTAGTGGTGGAAGCTGAGCAATTCTTC. Translation: CASSLVVEAEQFF.

The table lists this clonotype with a few counts. V and J are TRBV11-2 and TRBJ2-7; 9 bases are shared with TRBD1. Germline loops: CDR1 SGHAT, CDR2 FQNNGV. J was trimmed by 3 bases and V by 7 bases; bases with no gene match: 13. The CDR3 contains 16 residues. The CDR3 loop reads CASIDPPGQGSYEQYF. CDR3 DNA: TGTGCCAGCATCGACCCGCCGGGACAGGGAAGCTACGAGCAGTACTTC.

This clonotype was picked up a small number of times. The chain is built from TRBV9 and TRBJ2-3, with 9 bases identical to TRBD2. V dropped 4 bases and J dropped 0; count of bases not matched to a gene: 6. Germline V lookup: CDR1 SGDLS, CDR2 YYNGEE. The CDR3 covers 16 residues. The CDR3 DNA follows: TGTGCCAGCAGCCCCGGACTAGCGTCTAGCACAGATACGCAGTATTTT. Translation: CASSPGLASSTDTQYF.

Comment on this clonotype: A read error may explain this, as a much larger clone is one base away. The CDR3 region has the DNA TGTGCCAGCAGTGACGGGGGGACGGGAACTTTCTTT. As protein: CASSDGGTGTFF. V is TRBV2 and J is TRBJ1-1; D is perhaps TRBD1 (5 bases). Germline V lookup: CDR1 SNHLY, CDR2 FYNNEI. The length of the CDR3 is 12 residues. V was clipped by 3 bases and J by 12 bases, with 14 bases between them.

As for this clonotype: One end of the junction varies from germline; a read error may be responsible. V and J are TRBV10-3 and TRBJ2-7; 10 bases are a match to TRBD1. Germline loops: CDR1 ENHRY, CDR2 SYGVKD. The CDR3 spans 16 residues. The CDR3 nucleotides are TGTGCCATCAATGATACCGAGACAGGGGGCAAATACGAGCAATACTTC. This translates into CAINDTETGGKYEQYF.

Of note for this clonotype: At one boundary the junction diverges from the germline segment, which might be a read error. This sequence joins TRBV11-2 and TRBJ2-6; 7 nucleotides align to TRBD1. The CDR3 is made up of 15 amino acids. The germline gives CDR1 SGHAT, CDR2 FQNNGV. The CDR3 coding sequence is TGTGCCAGCACACAGGGGTCGTCTGGGGCCAACATCCTGACTTTC. This codes for CASTQGSSGANILTF. Variable domain in full (rest from reference TRBV11-2 and TRBJ2-6): EAGVAQSPRYKIIEKRQSVAFWCNPISGHATLYWYQQILGQGPKLLIQFQNNGVVDDSQLPKDRFSAERLKGVDSTLKIQPAKLEDSAVYLCASTQGSSGANILTFGAGSRLTVL.

As concerns this clonotype: The junction shows a germline mismatch at one end, possibly a read error. This chain joins TRBV11-2 and TRBJ1-4; D possibly corresponds to TRBD1 (5 bases). Germline V gene lookup returns CDR1 SGHAT and CDR2 FQNNGV. CDR3 length equals 14 residues. The CDR3 nucleotides read TGTGCCAGCTGCTTAGAGGTTGGGGACGAAAAACAGTTTTTC. Translated, it gives CASCLEVGDEKQFF.

A word on this clonotype: One end of the junction does not line up with germline, which may come from a read error. This chain links TRBV6-1 with TRBJ2-3; 8 nucleotides agree with TRBD2. The CDR3 loop spans 18 amino acids. Germline lookup yields CDR1 MNHNS and CDR2 SASEGT. The CDR3 sequence is CASSEPVSGTYSIDTQYF. In DNA form, the CDR3 reads TGTGCCAGCAGTGAACCAGTTAGCGGGACGTATAGCATAGATACGCAGTATTTT.

Worth noting for this clonotype: Given the absence of the conserved phenylalanine or tryptophan at the CDR3 end, a read error is likely. J is TRBJ2-3 and V is TRBV11-2; D is unresolved. This CDR3 spans 12 amino acids. Germline V gene lookup returns CDR1 SGHAT and CDR2 FQNNGV. The CDR3 coding sequence is TGCGCCTGCACCCTATTGAGAGATACGCAGTATATT. Translation gives CACTLLRDTQYI.

As regards this clonotype: At one end the junction does not follow the germline gene, possibly because of a read error. For the CDR3, the DNA is TGTGCCATCAGTGGGCAGGGGGGCACGGATACGCACTATTTT. Its translation: CAISGQGGTDTHYF. The chain has TRBV10-3 and TRBJ2-3; a weak D match, TRBD1 (7 bases). This CDR3 region has 14 residues. Germline CDR1 ENHRY, CDR2 SYGVKD.

This clonotype was found many times. The V gene is TRBV4-1, the J gene TRBJ1-5; 10 bases map to TRBD1. Trimming cost V 0 bases and J 7 bases; bases outside gene matches: 3. The CDR3 consists of 15 residues. Germline loops: CDR1 MGHRA, CDR2 YSYEKL. CDR3 residues: CASSQDGQGGQPQHF. In DNA, the CDR3 is TGCGCCAGCAGCCAAGACGGACAGGGGGGACAGCCCCAGCATTTT.

With regard to this clonotype: One junction end does not reproduce the germline sequence, and a read error may be involved. The chain uses TRBV11-1 and TRBJ2-7; unclear D gene. This CDR3 region has 14 residues. Germline V gene lookup returns CDR1 SGHAT and CDR2 FQDESV (reference sequence). CDR3 residues: CTSSLGQASYKQYF. The DNA of the CDR3 is TGTACCAGCAGTTTAGGCCAGGCTTCCTACAAGCAGTACTTC.

A remark on this clonotype: A single base separates this from a much larger clone, so it may be a read error. The CDR3 loop reads CAGREGASYEQYF. CDR3 in DNA: TGCGCCGGCCGAGAAGGGGCCTCCTACGAGCAGTACTTC. This chain links TRBV5-1 with TRBJ2-7, with D possibly TRBD1 on 5 matching bases. The germline V and J ends were trimmed by 10 bases and 0 bases, with 14 bases remaining between them. Germline V gene data show CDR1 as SGHRS and CDR2 as YFSETQ. There are 13 residues in the CDR3.

This clonotype was seen at least ten times. This may come from a read error, since a much larger clone is one base off. The chain recombines TRBV5-6 with TRBJ2-2; 7 bases align to TRBD1. The germline CDR1 and CDR2 sequences are SGHDT and YYEEEE. CDR3 size: 15 residues. Here the CDR3 DNA reads TGTGCCAGCGGCTTGCGACAGGGAAGGGCCGGGGAGCTGTTTTTT. It is translated as CASGLRQGRAGELFF. Based on the CDR3 plus reference TRBV5-6 and TRBJ2-2, the full variable domain is DAGVTQSPTHLIKTRGQQVTLRCSPKSGHDTVSWYQQALGQGPQFIFQYYEEEERQRGNFPDRFSGHQFPNYSSELNVNALLLGDSALYLCASGLRQGRAGELFFGEGSRLTVL.

This chain joins TRBV6-6 and TRBJ2-3; unclear D gene. CDR1 is MNHNY, CDR2 SVGAGI, per germline (reference sequence). The CDR3 spans 13 residues. The CDR3 region is CVSLRANTDTQYF. CDR3 in DNA: TGTGTCAGTCTAAGGGCCAACACAGATACGCAGTATTTT.

This clonotype has only one observation. The chain recombines TRBV11-2 with TRBJ1-3, with D possibly TRBD1 on 5 matching bases. This CDR3 is 20 amino acids long. Germline assignment: CDR1 SGHAT and CDR2 FQNNGV. As DNA, the CDR3 is TGTGTCAGGAGCTTAGCTTATTACCGGGACGGAGATTCCTCTGGAAACACCATATATTTT. Residues: CVRSLAYYRDGDSSGNTIYF.

Regarding this clonotype: A read error may be the cause here, since a much bigger clone is one base away. This chain joins TRBV5-1 and TRBJ2-3; no firm D call. CDR3 length: 14 amino acids. Germline values: CDR1 SGHRS, CDR2 YFSETQ. Trimming left V 4 bases short and J 1 base short, with 10 bases between. CDR3 amino acids: CASSQHPGTDTQYF. The CDR3 DNA reads TGCGCCAGCAGCCAACATCCAGGCACAGATACGCAGTATTTT.

Comments on this clonotype: One junction end disagrees with the germline gene, perhaps due to a read error. The chain is built from TRBV4-1 and TRBJ2-7, with 10 bases aligning to TRBD2. This CDR3 has 15 residues. Germline V gene sequence: CDR1 MGHRA, CDR2 YSYEKL. CDR3 sequence (DNA): TGCGCAAGCAGCTTACAGTCTAGCGGGAGCTACGAGCAGTACTTC. Its translation: CASSLQSSGSYEQYF.

The CDR3 sequence: CSVDAGQGNTEAFF. The CDR3 nucleotides are TGCAGCGTAGACGCTGGACAGGGAAACACTGAAGCTTTCTTT. The V and J genes are TRBV29-1 and TRBJ1-1; 8 bases agree with TRBD1. The germline V gene encodes CDR1 SQVTM and CDR2 ANQGSEA. This CDR3 has 14 residues. V lost 6 bases to trimming and J lost 2 bases; unmatched junction nucleotides: 8.

This rearrangement joins TRBV6-5 to TRBJ1-5, with D unclear. The V gene's germline CDR1 is MNHEY and CDR2 SVGAGI. The CDR3 has 13 residues. The CDR3 nucleotides are TGTACCGTCGGGGAAGGTAGCAATCAGCCCCAGCATTTT. It specifies CTVGEGSNQPQHF.